This T cell receptor beta chain is from a study of spatial heterogeneity in lung cancer. Study summary: There were consistently more beta-chain sequences detected than alpha-chain sequences. Mean representation of each unique TCR and UMI combination in the raw reads exceeded nine occurrences.

Noted time point: sample taken at primary tumor resection. Whole RNA obtained from tumor, nontumor lung or frozen PBMC underwent sequencing without sorting. V lost 8 bases to trimming and J lost 2 bases; unmatched junction nucleotides: 6. Germline V gives CDR1 SGHTA, CDR2 FQGNSA. This CDR3 is built from 14 residues. This clonotype was counted between two and nine times. A distinct unique molecular identifier was carried by each TCR cDNA molecule. TCRdb redid the calling of the 5' RACE reads with MiXCR, one entry per CDR3 protein. This table has about 44,000 distinct CDR3 sequences, approximately 14% appearing once.

The sequence was obtained from a male donor with early-stage non-small cell lung cancer. The sample in question was PBMCs, obtained at surgery. The V call is TRBV7-2, the J call TRBJ2-7; 10 nucleotides align to TRBD1. CDR3 loop: CASRTGGSPYEQYF. CDR3 bases: TGTGCCAGCCGGACAGGGGGTTCTCCCTACGAGCAGTACTTC.